This paragraph covers one T cell receptor beta chain sequence. Antigen specificity is unknown. These data come from a study of Graves' ophthalmopathy and Graves' hyperthyroidism. The study, taken as a whole, reports: At just over 70% sensitivity and about 72% specificity, the model predicted progression of the ophthalmopathy. Distinction of ophthalmopathy from stable hyperthyroidism by a 13-signature model reached 85% to 90% sensitivity and about 80% specificity.

This CDR3 comprises 14 residues. The germline CDR1 and CDR2 sequences are LNHNV and YYDKDF (reference sequence). V lost 3 bases and J lost 3; bases outside the gene matches: 5. TCR beta CDR3 amplification used RNA transcripts. First-round RT-PCR with HTBI primers preceded a second-round multiplex PCR. TCRdb re-derived calls from the multiplex PCR reads in MiXCR, one entry per CDR3 protein. This table holds around 1.1 million distinct CDR3 sequences, 35% to 45% found once. Hyperthyroidism in these 18- to 65-year-old patients was newly diagnosed, lasting under 2 months. Pregnant or lactating patients and those with other autoimmune diseases or uncontrolled infections were excluded.

The rearrangement uses TRBV15 and TRBJ2-7; 7 positions agree with TRBD2. This sequence originates from an adult man with Graves' hyperthyroidism. Material: peripheral blood or thyroid tissue (not recorded which). In nucleotides, the CDR3 is TGTGCCACCAGCAGCCCGACTAGCAGCTACGAGCAGTACTTC. Amino acids: CATSSPTSSYEQYF.